Here is one T cell receptor (beta chain) with its context. The data are from a study of blood T cells in healthy people across ages. A sample-barcoded 5' primer and a J-beta primer mix were used in a second PCR of about 7 to 11 cycles. Paired-end reads containing CDR3 totaled no fewer than 3 million for each sample. MiXCR was run by TCRdb on the 5' RACE reads, yielding one entry per CDR3 protein. The top ten hold 25% to 30% of the sample, which has 800,000 to 900,000 distinct CDR3 sequences, 62% seen once. The clonotype was recovered from a man aged 25 to 45 in good health. Sequencing was performed on blood.

The CDR3 nucleotides are TGCGCCAGCAGCCAAGGTCTGGAGCGGGGGGGCGTCACAGATACGCAGTATTTT. Translation: CASSQGLERGGVTDTQYF. The rearrangement links TRBV4-3 to TRBJ2-3; 10 positions match TRBD2. Germline CDR1 is LGHNA and CDR2 is YSLEER. V dropped 1 base and J dropped 2; count of bases not matched to a gene: 9. This CDR3 is built from 18 residues.